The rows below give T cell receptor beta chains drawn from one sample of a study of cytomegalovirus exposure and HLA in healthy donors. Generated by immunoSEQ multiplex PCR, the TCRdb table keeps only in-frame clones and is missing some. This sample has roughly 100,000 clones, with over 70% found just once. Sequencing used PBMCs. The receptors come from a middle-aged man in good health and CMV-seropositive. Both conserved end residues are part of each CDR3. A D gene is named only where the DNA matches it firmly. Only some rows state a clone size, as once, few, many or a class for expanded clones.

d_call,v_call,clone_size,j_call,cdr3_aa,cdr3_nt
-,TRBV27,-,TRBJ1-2,CASSRAREGIYGYTF,TGTGCCAGCAGTCGGGCCCGGGAGGGGATCTATGGCTACACCTTC
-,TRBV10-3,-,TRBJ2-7,CAISEISYEQYF,TGTGCCATCAGTGAGATCTCCTACGAGCAGTACTTC
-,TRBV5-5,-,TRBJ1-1,CASSFIFAGTLNTEAFF,TGTGCCAGCAGCTTCATCTTTGCCGGGACATTGAACACTGAAGCTTTCTTT
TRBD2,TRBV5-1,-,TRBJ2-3,CASSQGTSGSTDTQYF,TGCGCCAGCAGCCAGGGGACTAGCGGGAGCACAGATACGCAGTATTTT
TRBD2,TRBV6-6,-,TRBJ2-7,CASSSLGLAGGIEQYF,TGTGCCAGCAGTTCGCTCGGACTAGCGGGAGGAATTGAGCAGTACTTC
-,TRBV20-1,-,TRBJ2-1,CSTPGYNEQFF,TGCAGTACTCCAGGGTACAATGAGCAGTTCTTC
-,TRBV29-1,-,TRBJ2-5,CSVLGQQETQYF,TGCAGCGTTCTCGGACAGCAAGAGACTCAGTACTTC
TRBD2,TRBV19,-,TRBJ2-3,CASSTLSSGTSTDTQYF,TGTGCCAGTAGTACCCTTTCTAGCGGGACTAGCACAGATACGCAGTATTTT
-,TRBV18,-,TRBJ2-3,CASSPPARSTDTQYF,TGTGCCAGCTCACCACCGGCCAGAAGCACAGATACGCAGTATTTT
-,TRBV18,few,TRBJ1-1,CASSPYTSSQGGTEAFF,TGTGCCAGCTCACCTTACACCTCGTCCCAGGGAGGCACTGAAGCTTTCTTT
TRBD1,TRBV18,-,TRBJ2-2,CASSPMTGGPNTGELFF,TGTGCCAGCTCACCAATGACAGGGGGCCCGAACACCGGGGAGCTGTTTTTT
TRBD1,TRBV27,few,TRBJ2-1,CASWTDRGQNEQFF,TGTGCCAGCTGGACTGACAGGGGGCAGAATGAGCAGTTCTTC
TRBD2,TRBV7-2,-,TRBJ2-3,CASSPNLLGTSGSADTQYF,TGTGCCAGCAGCCCAAATTTATTGGGGACTAGCGGGAGCGCAGATACGCAGTATTTT
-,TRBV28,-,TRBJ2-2,CASSNPVRGDTGELFF,TGTGCCAGCAGCAATCCGGTCAGGGGGGACACCGGGGAGCTGTTTTTT
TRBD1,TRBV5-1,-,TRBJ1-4,CASSFDRVEEKLFF,TGCGCCAGCAGCTTCGACAGGGTAGAGGAAAAACTGTTTTTT
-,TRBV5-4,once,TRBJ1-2,CASSSGTRPNYGYTF,TGTGCCAGCAGCTCCGGGACAAGACCTAACTATGGCTACACCTTC
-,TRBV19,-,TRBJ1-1,CASSMQGRNTEAFF,TGTGCCAGTAGTATGCAGGGTCGGAACACTGAAGCTTTCTTT
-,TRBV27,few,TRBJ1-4,CASKSWGDEKLFF,TGTGCCAGCAAATCGTGGGGAGATGAAAAACTGTTTTTT
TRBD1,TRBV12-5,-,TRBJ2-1,CASGLRQGGKTYNEQFF,TGTGCTAGTGGTCTGAGACAGGGGGGAAAGACCTACAATGAGCAGTTCTTC
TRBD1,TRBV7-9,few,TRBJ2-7,CASSGTGNTYEQYF,TGTGCCAGCAGCGGGACAGGGAATACCTACGAGCAGTACTTC
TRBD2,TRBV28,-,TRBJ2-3,CASTLELAGGGINTDTQYF,TGTGCCAGCACCTTGGAACTAGCGGGGGGCGGAATAAACACAGATACGCAGTATTTT
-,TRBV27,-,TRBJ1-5,CASSLAGQPQHF,TGTGCCAGCAGTTTAGCAGGTCAGCCCCAGCATTTT
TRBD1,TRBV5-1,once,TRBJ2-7,CASSGSVGQGAEQYF,TGCGCCAGCAGCGGGAGTGTTGGACAGGGGGCCGAGCAGTACTTC
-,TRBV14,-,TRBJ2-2,CASSQDRGGELFF,TGTGCCAGCAGCCAAGACCGAGGAGGGGAGCTGTTTTTT
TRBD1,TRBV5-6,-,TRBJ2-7,CASSFFHRGRYEQYF,TGTGCCAGCAGCTTTTTTCACAGGGGGCGGTACGAGCAGTACTTC
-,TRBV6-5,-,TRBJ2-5,CATGGLGTQYF,TGTGCTACAGGCGGTCTGGGGACCCAGTACTTC
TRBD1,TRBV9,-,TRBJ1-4,CASSQGQGKATNEKLFF,TGTGCCAGCAGCCAGGGACAGGGGAAGGCAACTAATGAAAAACTGTTTTTT
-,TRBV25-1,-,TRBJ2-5,CASSETRVQETQYF,TGTGCCAGCAGTGAGACCAGGGTCCAAGAGACCCAGTACTTC
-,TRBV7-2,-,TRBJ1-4,CASSLQGTREKLFF,TGTGCCAGCAGCTTACAGGGGACAAGGGAAAAACTGTTTTTT
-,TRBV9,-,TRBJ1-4,CASSGRGATNEKLFF,TGTGCCAGCAGCGGCCGGGGGGCAACTAATGAAAAACTGTTTTTT
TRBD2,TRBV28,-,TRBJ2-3,CASTPGASGRDTQYF,TGTGCCAGCACTCCCGGGGCTAGCGGGAGAGATACGCAGTATTTT
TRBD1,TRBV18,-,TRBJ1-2,CASSATGGGYGYTF,TGTGCCAGCTCAGCGACAGGGGGCGGCTATGGCTACACCTTC
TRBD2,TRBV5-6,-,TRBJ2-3,CASSSPGGSGTDTQYF,TGTGCCAGCAGCTCCCCGGGCGGGAGCGGCACAGATACGCAGTATTTT
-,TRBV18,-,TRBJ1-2,CASSPEATPGYGYTF,TGTGCCAGCTCACCAGAGGCAACACCCGGGTATGGCTACACCTTC
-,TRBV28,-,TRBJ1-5,CASSFRRGNSNQPQHF,TGTGCCAGCAGTTTTCGGAGGGGAAATAGCAATCAGCCCCAGCATTTT
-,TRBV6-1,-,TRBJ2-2,CASSEERPSNTGELFF,TGTGCCAGCAGTGAAGAGCGCCCCTCCAACACCGGGGAGCTGTTTTTT
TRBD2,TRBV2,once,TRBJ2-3,CASTPGLAADTQYF,TGTGCCAGCACCCCGGGACTAGCGGCTGATACGCAGTATTTT
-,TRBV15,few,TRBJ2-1,CATSRPYAGLGSYNEQFF,TGTGCCACCAGCAGACCTTATGCGGGTTTAGGATCCTACAATGAGCAGTTCTTC
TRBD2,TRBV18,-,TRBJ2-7,CASSPGTSSSYEQYF,TGTGCCAGCTCACCCGGGACTAGCAGCTCCTACGAGCAGTACTTC
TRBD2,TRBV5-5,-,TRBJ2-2,CASSLSGMGGELFF,TGTGCCAGCAGCTTGAGCGGGATGGGCGGGGAGCTGTTTTTT
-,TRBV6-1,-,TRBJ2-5,CASSRGSGETQYF,TGTGCCAGCAGTAGGGGATCTGGAGAGACCCAGTACTTC
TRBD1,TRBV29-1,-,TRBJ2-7,CSGLQGREQYF,TGCAGCGGACTACAGGGGCGGGAGCAGTACTTC
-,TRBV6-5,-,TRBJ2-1,CASSYLPGYNEQFF,TGTGCCAGCAGTTACCTCCCAGGTTACAATGAGCAGTTCTTC
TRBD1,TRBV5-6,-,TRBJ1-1,CASSTGQGNTEAFF,TGTGCCAGCAGCACCGGACAGGGGAACACTGAAGCTTTCTTT
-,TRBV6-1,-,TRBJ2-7,CASSETSSYEQYF,TGTGCCAGCAGTGAAACTAGTTCCTACGAGCAGTACTTC
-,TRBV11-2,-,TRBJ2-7,CASSLSTSLYEQYF,TGTGCCAGCAGCTTATCCACTAGCCTTTACGAGCAGTACTTC
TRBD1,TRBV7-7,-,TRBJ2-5,CASSQTGETQYF,TGTGCCAGCAGCCAGACAGGGGAGACCCAGTACTTC
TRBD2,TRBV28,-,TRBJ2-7,CASSLSTWTSGIYEQYF,TGTGCCAGCAGTTTATCGACATGGACTAGCGGGATCTACGAGCAGTACTTC
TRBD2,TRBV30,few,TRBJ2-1,CAWIWASGNNEQFF,TGTGCCTGGATTTGGGCTAGCGGAAACAATGAGCAGTTCTTC
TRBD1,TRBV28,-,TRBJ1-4,CASTRTGGYEKLFF,TGTGCCAGCACCAGGACAGGGGGATATGAAAAACTGTTTTTT